Listed below are T cell receptor beta chains from one sample, sequenced in a study of shared clonotypes between healthy human individuals. Sequencing used immunoSEQ multiplex PCR; TCRdb keeps in-frame clones, though not all of them. The sample shows more than 2 million clones, approximately 94% of them seen only once. The sequenced sample consisted of naive CD8+ T cells sorted from blood. All receptors derive from a man between 18 and 35 years old in good health. The CDR3 runs from the conserved cysteine through the conserved F or W. D genes are given only for firm matches. Not every row has a clone size; where given, it reads once, few, many or a size class.

clone_size d_call j_call v_call cdr3_length cdr3_nt cdr3_aa
- TRBD1 TRBJ1-3 TRBV7-9 15 TGTGCCAGCAGCAGCTGGGACAGCTCTGGAAACACCATATATTTT CASSSWDSSGNTIYF
- TRBD2 TRBJ2-5 TRBV7-9 15 TGTGCCAGCAGCCCCAGACTAGCGGATCAAGAGACCCAGTACTTC CASSPRLADQETQYF
once TRBD1 TRBJ2-2 TRBV19 17 TGTGCCAGTAGTAGCGTCTCCGGGACAGGGCTCACCGGGGAGCTGTTTTTT CASSSVSGTGLTGELFF
- - TRBJ2-7 TRBV10-1 14 TGCGCCAGCAGTGATGGGGGGGACAACTACGAGCAGTACTTC CASSDGGDNYEQYF
- - TRBJ2-7 TRBV14 14 TGTGCCAGCAGCCAAGAATCAGGGAGCTACGAGCAGTACTTC CASSQESGSYEQYF
- TRBD2 TRBJ2-1 TRBV9 16 TGTGCCAGCAGCTCCAGCGGAAGCGGGAGCGTCAATGAGCAGTTCTTC CASSSSGSGSVNEQFF
- TRBD2 TRBJ2-3 TRBV6-5 12 TGTGCCAGCAGTAGCGGGAGTAATACGCAGTATTTT CASSSGSNTQYF
- - TRBJ2-2 TRBV15 15 TGTGCCACCAGCAGTGGGGAGACGAACACCGGGGAGCTGTTTTTT CATSSGETNTGELFF
- TRBD1 TRBJ1-2 TRBV11-2 12 TGTGCCAGCAGCTTAGATAGACCGGGACAGCACTTC CASSLDRPGQHF
- - TRBJ1-1 TRBV11-2 16 TGTGCCAGCAGCGCCGAAGGGGGGCCTATGAACACTGAAGCTTTCTTT CASSAEGGPMNTEAFF
- - TRBJ1-1 TRBV7-9 14 TGTGCCAGCAGCGTCGGGACGCCGAACACTGAAGCTTTCTTT CASSVGTPNTEAFF
- TRBD2 TRBJ2-7 TRBV2 14 TGTGCCAGCACGTCGGGGCTAGCGGGAGACGAGCAGTACTTC CASTSGLAGDEQYF